This TCR beta chain was captured in a study of HIV-infected children after antiretroviral therapy interruption. A 3' RACE protocol on RNA, with unique molecular identifiers, produced the TCR library. TCRdb reprocessed the 3' RACE reads with MiXCR, giving one entry per CDR3 protein. There are roughly 4,200 distinct CDR3 sequences in the sample; approximately 5% occur only once, and 20% to 30% lies in the top ten. This CDR3 has 14 residues. The ends lost 0 bases at V and 8 bases at J; junction bases unmatched: 5. Germline V gene lookup returns CDR1 SGHRS and CDR2 YFSETQ. Treatment of the sample: PENTA 11 planned treatment interruption arm or continuous ART arm. Within the sample, this clonotype is large.

This chain links TRBV5-1 with TRBJ2-1; 7 bases match TRBD2. This receptor was identified in a pool of human donors with HIV. Sequenced here: CD45RO+ CD8+ T cells from PBMCs, pooled from several time points, sampled from a donor given antiretroviral therapy, either interrupted or continuous. Indicated subset: memory CD8+ CD45RO+ CD45RA- T cells. In DNA form, the CDR3 reads TGCGCCAGCAGCTTGGAGACTAGCACGGATGAGCAGTTCTTC. Its translation: CASSLETSTDEQFF. The full variable domain, with the rest looked up from reference TRBV5-1 and TRBJ2-1, is KAGVTQTPRYLIKTRGQQVTLSCSPISGHRSVSWYQQTPGQGLQFLFEYFSETQRNKGNFPGRFSGRQFSNSRSEMNVSTLELGDSALYLCASSLETSTDEQFFGPGTRLTVL.